This entry lists 22 T cell receptor beta chains sequenced from one sample in a study of blood T cell dynamics during melanoma immunotherapy. Only in-frame clones appear in the TCRdb table, and some are missing; sequencing was by immunoSEQ multiplex PCR. This sample has approximately 17,000 clones, with roughly 87% found just once. Time point here: week 3, after first cycle of checkpoint inhibitor. The source was blood, collected from a patient treated with checkpoint blockade. The receptor set was obtained from a human donor with melanoma.

This clone has a single count. V and J are TRBV7-2 and TRBJ2-1, with TRBD1 identical over 8 bases. This CDR3 comprises 13 residues. V was clipped by 5 bases and J by 6 bases; unmatched bases: 3. CDR1 is SGHTA and CDR2 is FQGNSA in the germline V gene. The CDR3 is CASSQDRANEQFF. For the CDR3, the DNA is TGTGCCAGCAGCCAGGACAGGGCCAATGAGCAGTTCTTC.

On this clone: One end of the junction does not line up with germline, which may come from a read error. The V call is TRBV5-4, the J call TRBJ1-2; 9 bases fit TRBD1. In germline, CDR1 is SGHNT, CDR2 YYREEE (reference sequence). The CDR3 loop spans 15 amino acids. CDR3 protein: CASSLYRGLANGYTF. CDR3 sequence (DNA): TGTGCCAGCAGCTTATACAGGGGGCTAGCTAATGGTTACACCTTC.

The rearrangement links TRBV6-6 to TRBJ2-7; TRBD1 matches 10 bases. Trimming removed 7 bases from V and 5 bases from J; junction bases left unmatched: 5. The CDR3 spans 13 residues. Germline assignment: CDR1 MNHNY and CDR2 SVGAGI (reference sequence). The CDR3 is CASTDRGAHEQYF. CDR3 bases: TGTGCCAGCACGGACAGGGGGGCCCACGAGCAGTACTTC.

V usage is TRBV2 and J usage is TRBJ2-1; the match to TRBD2 covers 9 bases. This CDR3 is built from 16 residues. Germline V gene lookup returns CDR1 SNHLY and CDR2 FYNNEI. The ends lost 3 bases at V and 5 bases at J; junction bases unmatched: 8. CDR3 nucleotides: TGTGCCAGCAGTGATCAGCCTAGCGGGATTCACAATGAGCAGTTCTTC. This sequence encodes CASSDQPSGIHNEQFF. The variable domain in full, with the rest retrieved from reference TRBV2 and TRBJ2-1, is EPEVTQTPSHQVTQMGQEVILRCVPISNHLYFYWYRQILGQKVEFLVSFYNNEISEKSEIFDDQFSVERPDGSNFTLKIRSTKLEDSAMYFCASSDQPSGIHNEQFFGPGTRLTVL.

The chain has TRBV7-2 and TRBJ1-2; 10 bases are shared with TRBD1. The CDR3 is 13 amino acids. V was pared by 5 bases and J by 8 bases, with 5 bases of the junction left unmatched. In germline, CDR1 is SGHTA, CDR2 FQGNSA. The CDR3 DNA sequence: TGTGCCAGCAGCCGGGACAGGGGTGAAGGCTACACCTTC. The encoded protein is CASSRDRGEGYTF.

The rearrangement uses TRBV30 and TRBJ2-3, with 12 bases lining up with TRBD2. The CDR3 consists of 17 residues. The V segment lost 2 bases and the J segment 2 bases; nucleotides outside the gene matches: 8. From germline, CDR1 is GTSNPN and CDR2 SVGIG (reference sequence). The CDR3 region has the DNA TGTGCCTGGAGTAGGGAAGGACTAGCGGGGTCCACAGATACGCAGTATTTT. It codes for CAWSREGLAGSTDTQYF.

This clone was seen a handful of times. V usage is TRBV19 and J usage is TRBJ2-2, with 8 bases matching TRBD2. Germline-derived CDR1 and CDR2 are LNHDA and SQIVND (reference sequence). CDR3 length: 15 amino acids. V gave up 8 bases and J gave up 1 base; unmatched junction bases: 6. CDR3 region: CASRGGRRNTGELFF. CDR3 DNA: TGTGCCAGTCGGGGCGGGAGGAGGAACACCGGGGAGCTGTTTTTT.

The J gene is TRBJ2-3, the V gene TRBV5-1; a weak D match, TRBD2 (5 bases). V lost 4 bases, J lost 6 bases, and 12 bases lay in between. The V gene's germline CDR1 is SGHRS and CDR2 YFSETQ. The CDR3 is 13 residues long. The CDR3 sequence is CASSLTGGDTQYF. In nucleotides, the CDR3 is TGCGCCAGCAGCCTCACGGGCGGGGATACGCAGTATTTT.

The genes are TRBV11-2 and TRBJ2-5; the match to TRBD2 covers 8 bases. In germline, CDR1 is SGHAT, CDR2 FQNNGV. This CDR3 has 19 residues. The ends lost 4 bases at V and 4 bases at J; junction bases unmatched: 20. CDR3: CASSSPIRTSKRARETQYF. CDR3 DNA sequence: TGTGCCAGCAGCTCCCCAATACGGACTAGCAAACGAGCTAGAGAGACCCAGTACTTC.

V usage is TRBV10-2 and J usage is TRBJ2-1, with 13 bases that match TRBD2. In germline, CDR1 is WSHSY, CDR2 SAAADI. The CDR3 is made up of 16 amino acids. Trimming removed 6 bases from V and 6 bases from J; junction bases left unmatched: 8. In DNA, the CDR3 is TGCGCCAGCAGACACGCCGGGACTAGCGGGACCAATGAGCAGTTCTTC. The encoded protein is CASRHAGTSGTNEQFF.

J is TRBJ2-1 and V is TRBV15; 10 nucleotides align to TRBD2. Germline CDR1 reads LNHNV; CDR2 reads YYDKDF (reference sequence). Trimming took 6 bases from V and 9 from J; bases not matched to a gene: 8. The CDR3 has 14 residues. The CDR3 here is CATSLASGSSEQFF. CDR3 in DNA: TGTGCCACCAGTTTAGCTAGCGGGAGTAGTGAGCAGTTCTTC.

CDR3 protein: CASSDTSGSSYNEQFF. In DNA, the CDR3 is TGTGCCAGCAGCGATACTAGCGGAAGCTCCTACAATGAGCAGTTCTTC. The gene calls are TRBV7-2 and TRBJ2-1; the match to TRBD2 covers 8 bases. This CDR3 comprises 16 residues. Germline V lookup: CDR1 SGHTA, CDR2 FQGNSA. V lost 5 bases to trimming and J lost 0 bases; unmatched junction nucleotides: 6. Based on the CDR3 plus reference TRBV7-2 and TRBJ2-1, the full variable domain is GAGVSQSPSNKVTEKGKDVELRCDPISGHTALYWYRQSLGQGLEFLIYFQGNSAPDKSGLPSDRFSAERTGGSVSTLTIQRTQQEDSAVYLCASSDTSGSSYNEQFFGPGTRLTVL.

This clone was counted only a few times. V and J are TRBV5-6 and TRBJ2-1, with D maybe TRBD2 (6 bases). The CDR3 spans 16 residues. The V gene lost 0 bases and the J gene lost 5 bases, with 15 bases spanning the gap. Germline V lookup: CDR1 SGHDT, CDR2 YYEEEE. Here the CDR3 reads CASSLEAGTFHNEQFF. The CDR3 DNA follows: TGTGCCAGCAGCTTGGAGGCAGGGACTTTCCACAATGAGCAGTTCTTC.

The rearrangement links TRBV5-4 to TRBJ2-3, with 8 nucleotides matching TRBD1. This CDR3 spans 17 amino acids. Germline assignment: CDR1 SGHNT and CDR2 YYREEE (reference sequence). The junction had 15 bases not matched to a gene; V was cut back by 5 bases and J by 4 bases. The CDR3 coding sequence is TGTGCCAGCAGTCGCGAAGGTCGACAGGGGTGGCCAGATACGCAGTATTTT. It codes for CASSREGRQGWPDTQYF.

The genes are TRBV4-1 and TRBJ2-7, with 8 bases that match TRBD1. This CDR3 has 15 amino acids. Trimming removed 0 bases from V and 6 bases from J; junction bases left unmatched: 7. Germline V gene data show CDR1 as MGHRA and CDR2 as YSYEKL. CDR3: CASSQDPITGGEQYF. The DNA for the CDR3 is TGCGCCAGCAGCCAAGACCCGATCACAGGGGGCGAGCAGTACTTC.

The rearrangement joins TRBV7-8 to TRBJ2-5, with D unclear. Trimming pared 0 bases from V and 5 bases from J, leaving 10 bases between. CDR3 size: 14 residues. Germline CDR1 and CDR2: SGHVS and FQNEAQ. This CDR3 reads CASSLASQRETQYF. Written as DNA, the CDR3 is TGTGCCAGCAGCTTAGCATCGCAGAGGGAGACCCAGTACTTC.

The V gene is TRBV2, the J gene TRBJ1-2, with 8 bases matching TRBD1. V trimming: 4 bases; J trimming: 0 bases; junction bases outside the gene matches: 1. Germline V lookup: CDR1 SNHLY, CDR2 FYNNEI. The CDR3 has 14 amino acids. CDR3 amino acids: CASSGDRTNYGYTF. The DNA for the CDR3 is TGTGCCAGCAGTGGGGACAGGACTAACTATGGCTACACCTTC.

CDR3 sequence reads: CASSAPGQGSSYEQYF. The CDR3 bases are TGTGCCAGCAGCGCTCCGGGACAGGGTAGTTCCTACGAGCAGTACTTC. The chain recombines TRBV11-2 with TRBJ2-7; 9 nucleotides align to TRBD1. The V segment lost 5 bases and the J segment 1 base; nucleotides outside the gene matches: 9. This CDR3 has 16 residues. Looked up from germline, CDR1 is SGHAT and CDR2 is FQNNGV.

The CDR3 sequence is CASSESAKLAGFSPTYSYEQYF. The CDR3 DNA reads as TGCGCCAGCAGTGAGTCGGCCAAACTAGCGGGCTTCTCCCCAACCTACTCCTACGAGCAGTACTTC. The chain is built from TRBV10-1 and TRBJ2-7; 9 nucleotides align to TRBD2. The junction had 21 bases not matched to a gene; V was cut back by 0 bases and J by 0 bases. The CDR3 totals 22 residues. The germline V gene encodes CDR1 WNHNN and CDR2 SYGVQD (reference sequence).

On this clone itself: Other DNA variants within this sample encode the same CDR3. V usage is TRBV28 and J usage is TRBJ1-5; D ambiguous. The CDR3 length is 13 residues. V was pared by 3 bases and J by 4 bases, with 7 bases between. Germline CDR1 and CDR2: MDHEN and SYDVKM. The DNA for the CDR3 is TGTGCCAGCAGTTTCGGCAGGAATCAGCCCCAGCATTTT. As protein: CASSFGRNQPQHF. Based on the CDR3 plus reference TRBV28 and TRBJ1-5, the full variable domain is DVKVTQSSRYLVKRTGEKVFLECVQDMDHENMFWYRQDPGLGLRLIYFSYDVKMKEKGDIPEGYSVSREKKERFSLILESASTNQTSMYLCASSFGRNQPQHFGDGTRLSIL.

Worth noting for this clone: Its ends do not fully match the called genes, so a read error is possible. The chain carries TRBV27 and TRBJ1-1; D perhaps matches TRBD1 (5 bases). Germline assignment: CDR1 MNHEY and CDR2 SMNVEV (reference sequence). This CDR3 region has 14 residues. The CDR3 region is CASSLYSGNAEAFF. The CDR3 region has the DNA TGTGCCAGCAGTTTATATTCAGGGAACGCTGAAGCTTTCTTT.

The chain carries TRBV28 and TRBJ2-1; unclear D gene. CDR3 length: 15 amino acids. Per the germline V gene, CDR1 is MDHEN and CDR2 is SYDVKM. The V gene lost 5 bases and the J gene lost 6 bases, with 17 bases spanning the gap. As DNA, the CDR3 is TGTGCCAGCAGTCCCGTTGGCCATCGACGCAATGAGCAGTTCTTC. Translating it yields CASSPVGHRRNEQFF. The full variable domain, in which reference TRBV28 and TRBJ2-1 provide the parts outside the CDR3, is DVKVTQSSRYLVKRTGEKVFLECVQDMDHENMFWYRQDPGLGLRLIYFSYDVKMKEKGDIPEGYSVSREKKERFSLILESASTNQTSMYLCASSPVGHRRNEQFFGPGTRLTVL.